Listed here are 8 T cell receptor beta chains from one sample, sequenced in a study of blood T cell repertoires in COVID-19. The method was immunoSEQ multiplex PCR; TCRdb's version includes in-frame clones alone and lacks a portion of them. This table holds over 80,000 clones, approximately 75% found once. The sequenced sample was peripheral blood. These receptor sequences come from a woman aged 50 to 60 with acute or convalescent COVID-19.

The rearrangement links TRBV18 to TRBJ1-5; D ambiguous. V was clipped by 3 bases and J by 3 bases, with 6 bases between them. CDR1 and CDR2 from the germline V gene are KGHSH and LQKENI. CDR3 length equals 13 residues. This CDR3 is CASSPGNNQPQHF. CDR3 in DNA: TGTGCCAGCTCACCCGGGAACAATCAGCCCCAGCATTTT. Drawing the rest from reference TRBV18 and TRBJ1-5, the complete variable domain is NAGVMQNPRHLVRRRGQEARLRCSPMKGHSHVYWYRQLPEEGLKFMVYLQKENIIDESGMPKERFSAEFPKEGPSILRIQQVVRGDSAAYFCASSPGNNQPQHFGDGTRLSIL.

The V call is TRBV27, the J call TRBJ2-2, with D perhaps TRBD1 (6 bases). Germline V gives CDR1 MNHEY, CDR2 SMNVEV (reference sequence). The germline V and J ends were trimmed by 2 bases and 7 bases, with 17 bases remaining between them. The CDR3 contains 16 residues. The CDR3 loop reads CASSLGPGDQIGELFF. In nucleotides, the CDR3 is TGTGCCAGCAGTTTAGGGCCAGGGGATCAAATCGGGGAGCTGTTTTTT.

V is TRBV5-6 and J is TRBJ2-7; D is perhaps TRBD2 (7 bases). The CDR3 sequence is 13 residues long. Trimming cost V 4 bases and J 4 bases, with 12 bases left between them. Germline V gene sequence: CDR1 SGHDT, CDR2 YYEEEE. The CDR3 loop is CASSPGGPYEQYF. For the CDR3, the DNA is TGTGCCAGCAGCCCCGGGGGGCCGTACGAGCAGTACTTC.

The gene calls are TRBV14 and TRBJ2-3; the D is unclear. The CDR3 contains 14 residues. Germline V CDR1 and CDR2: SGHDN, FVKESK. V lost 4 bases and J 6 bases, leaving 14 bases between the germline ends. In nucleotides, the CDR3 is TGTGCCAGCAGCCCTCGACTTGCCGTGGATACGCAGTATTTT. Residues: CASSPRLAVDTQYF.

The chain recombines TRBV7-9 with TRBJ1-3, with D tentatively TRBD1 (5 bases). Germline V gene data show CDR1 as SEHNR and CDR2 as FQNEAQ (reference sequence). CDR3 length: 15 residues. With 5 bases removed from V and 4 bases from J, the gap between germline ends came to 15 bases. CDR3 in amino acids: CASSLLWGGGNTIYF. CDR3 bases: TGTGCCAGCAGCCTTCTGTGGGGGGGAGGAAACACCATATATTTT.

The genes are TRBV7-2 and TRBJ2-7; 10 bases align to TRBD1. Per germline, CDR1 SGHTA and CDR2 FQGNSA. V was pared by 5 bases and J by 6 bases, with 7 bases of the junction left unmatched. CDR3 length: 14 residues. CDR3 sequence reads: CASSAKTGGVEQYF. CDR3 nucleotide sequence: TGTGCCAGCAGCGCGAAGACAGGGGGCGTCGAGCAGTACTTC.

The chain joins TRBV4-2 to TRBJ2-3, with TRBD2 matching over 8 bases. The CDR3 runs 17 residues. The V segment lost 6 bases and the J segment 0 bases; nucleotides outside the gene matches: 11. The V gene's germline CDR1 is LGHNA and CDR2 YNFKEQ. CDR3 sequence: CASSPTSGGGSTDTQYF. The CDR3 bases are TGTGCCAGCAGTCCAACTTCTGGCGGGGGGAGCACAGATACGCAGTATTTT.

CDR3 DNA sequence: TGTGCCAGCAGTGAAGCGGCAGGGATAGGCATTCAGTACTTC. Protein product: CASSEAAGIGIQYF. This chain joins TRBV2 and TRBJ2-4; D possibly corresponds to TRBD1 (5 bases). The CDR3 is 14 residues long. Germline loops: CDR1 SNHLY, CDR2 FYNNEI. The ends were cut back, 0 bases at V and 9 bases at J, with 12 bases in the middle.